This T cell receptor (beta chain) was sequenced during a study of beta chain features in type 1 diabetes. Expressed TCRB transcripts were sequenced because the entire RNA isolate underwent reverse transcription. Sequenced by immunoSEQ multiplex PCR; TCRdb stores in-frame clones only, minus some. The repertoire holds more than 300,000 clones, 6.5% to 10% seen once, with less than 0.45% in the top ten. Germline V gene sequence: CDR1 SGHRS, CDR2 YFSETQ. The V end lost 2 bases, the J end lost 3 bases, and 12 bases lay between the germline ends. The CDR3 consists of 14 residues. Sequencing was performed on central memory CD4+ T cells from blood. The TCR was taken from a young woman in good health. The rearrangement joins TRBV5-1 to TRBJ2-7, with D possibly being TRBD1 (6 bases). CDR3 region: CASSLTQGRYEQYF. Here the CDR3 DNA reads TGCGCCAGCAGCTTAACACAGGGTCGCTACGAGCAGTACTTC.